The 29 T cell receptor beta chains listed next were all sequenced from one sample in a study of T cell changes during pregnancy in multiple sclerosis. Assay: immunoSEQ multiplex PCR; the TCRdb copy retains only in-frame clones and omits some. The table shows about 98,000 clones, with just over 90% occurring only once. The sequenced sample was peripheral blood, obtained after pregnancy. The origin of the receptors is a female donor in good health, enrolled as a control in a pregnancy study.

The rearrangement links TRBV9 to TRBJ1-3; D may be TRBD1 (6 bases). The V end lost 0 bases, the J end lost 4 bases, and 20 bases lay between the germline ends. The CDR3 extends over 18 amino acids. The germline gives CDR1 SGDLS, CDR2 YYNGEE. As DNA, the CDR3 is TGTGCCAGCAGCGTAGCTCCCCTTGCTTCCAGGGGAGGAAACACCATATATTTT. This encodes CASSVAPLASRGGNTIYF. Filled out from reference TRBV9 and TRBJ1-3, the complete variable domain reads DSGVTQTPKHLITATGQRVTLRCSPRSGDLSVYWYQQSLDQGLQFLIQYYNGEERAKGNILERFSAQQFPDLHSELNLSSLELGDSALYFCASSVAPLASRGGNTIYFGEGSWLTVV.

The V call is TRBV6-5, the J call TRBJ1-5; D uncertain. CDR1 MNHEY and CDR2 SVGAGI come from the germline V gene. The CDR3 consists of 14 residues. With 2 bases removed from V and 0 bases from J, the gap between germline ends came to 5 bases. CDR3 region: CASSYAGSNQPQHF. Written as DNA, the CDR3 is TGTGCCAGCAGTTACGCGGGTAGCAATCAGCCCCAGCATTTT.

As concerns this clone: One end of the junction does not line up with germline, which may come from a read error. The CDR3 spells CASRSPGGPTF. In DNA, the CDR3 is TGTGCCAGCAGATCTCCCGGGGGGCCTACCTTT. The V and J genes are TRBV6-5 and TRBJ1-1; a possible D gene is TRBD1 (6 bases). Germline-derived CDR1 and CDR2 are MNHEY and SVGAGI. The CDR3 runs to 11 residues.

The genes are TRBV28 and TRBJ1-5; D is undetermined. V lost 1 base and J lost 4, with 8 bases in between. The CDR3 is made up of 14 amino acids. Germline CDR1 is MDHEN and CDR2 is SYDVKM. CDR3: CASSLLFQNQPQHF. The CDR3 DNA sequence: TGTGCCAGCAGTTTATTGTTCCAAAATCAGCCCCAGCATTTT.

The gene calls are TRBV6-5 and TRBJ1-1; D call uncertain. The germline CDR1 and CDR2 sequences are MNHEY and SVGAGI. Trimming shortened V by 5 bases and J by 7 bases, and 17 bases separated the two germline ends. This CDR3 comprises 14 residues. Written as DNA, the CDR3 is TGTGCCAGCAGTCCCCGGAGAGACGGAGATGAAGCTTTCTTT. Protein product: CASSPRRDGDEAFF.

The J gene is TRBJ2-1, the V gene TRBV18; 16 bases match TRBD2. J gave up 9 bases and V 3 bases, and 5 bases lay outside the gene matches. CDR3 length equals 16 residues. Looked up from germline, CDR1 is KGHSH and CDR2 is LQKENI. The CDR3 sequence: CASSPAGLAGGPEQFF. CDR3 DNA sequence: TGTGCCAGCTCACCCGCGGGACTAGCGGGAGGGCCTGAGCAGTTCTTC.

The V call is TRBV7-2, the J call TRBJ2-3; TRBD2 agrees at 9 bases. The germline gives CDR1 SGHTA, CDR2 FQGNSA. The V gene end was trimmed by 10 bases and the J gene end by 0 bases; junction bases not matched to a gene: 8. The CDR3 spans 15 residues. The CDR3 coding sequence is TGTGCCACGACACTTAGCGGGGGCAGCACAGATACGCAGTATTTT. It is translated as CATTLSGGSTDTQYF.

This clone was seen only once. The chain is built from TRBV6-6 and TRBJ2-7, with TRBD2 matching over 8 bases. V lost 7 bases, J lost 5 bases, and 7 bases stayed unmatched. CDR1 and CDR2 (germline): MNHNY, SVGAGI (reference sequence). The CDR3 runs to 13 residues. The chain's CDR3 is CASKNSGNHEQYF. CDR3 bases: TGTGCCAGCAAAAATAGCGGGAACCACGAGCAGTACTTC.

The gene calls are TRBV5-1 and TRBJ1-1, with 8 bases matching TRBD1. The V segment lost 1 base and the J segment 0 bases; nucleotides outside the gene matches: 2. The CDR3 has 15 amino acids. CDR1 is SGHRS and CDR2 is YFSETQ in the germline V gene. Here the CDR3 DNA reads TGCGCCAGCAGCTTGTCAGGGGGCATGAACACTGAAGCTTTCTTT. This codes for CASSLSGGMNTEAFF.

This rearrangement joins TRBV19 to TRBJ2-5; weak D call: TRBD2 (5 bases). The germline V gene has CDR1 LNHDA and CDR2 SQIVND (reference sequence). This CDR3 is built from 13 residues. Trimming removed 6 bases at V and 1 base at J, with 9 bases between. CDR3 nucleotides: TGTGCCAGTAGGGTTGAGGGCCAAGAGACCCAGTACTTC. It translates to CASRVEGQETQYF.

In its sample, this clone was seen once. The rearrangement joins TRBV5-6 to TRBJ2-7; the D gene is possibly TRBD1 (5 bases). Germline CDR1 reads SGHDT; CDR2 reads YYEEEE. V was cut by 1 base and J by 5 bases, with 13 bases left in between. The CDR3 covers 14 residues. The CDR3 DNA reads as TGTGCCAGCAGCTTGTGGCGACAGATGGACGAGCAGTACTTC. Encoded protein: CASSLWRQMDEQYF.

V gene TRBV28 combines with J gene TRBJ2-3, with D hard to call. Germline V gene data show CDR1 as MDHEN and CDR2 as SYDVKM. Trimming removed 5 bases at V and 6 bases at J, with 12 bases between. The CDR3 consists of 13 residues. CDR3 residues: CASSPPDSDTQYF. CDR3 DNA sequence: TGTGCCAGCAGTCCGCCAGATTCGGATACGCAGTATTTT.

The gene calls are TRBV2 and TRBJ2-2; unclear D gene. Per germline, CDR1 SNHLY and CDR2 FYNNEI. This CDR3 comprises 14 residues. Trimming took 3 bases from V and 1 from J, leaving 6 bases between them. As DNA, the CDR3 is TGTGCCAGCAGTGAGGCCGAGAACACCGGGGAGCTGTTTTTT. It specifies CASSEAENTGELFF. Complete variable domain (other parts from reference TRBV2 and TRBJ2-2): EPEVTQTPSHQVTQMGQEVILRCVPISNHLYFYWYRQILGQKVEFLVSFYNNEISEKSEIFDDQFSVERPDGSNFTLKIRSTKLEDSAMYFCASSEAENTGELFFGEGSRLTVL.

The chain links TRBV19 to TRBJ1-6; tentatively, D is TRBD1 (6 bases). Trimming removed 3 bases at V and 8 bases at J, with 17 bases between. The CDR3 contains 16 residues. CDR1 is LNHDA, CDR2 SQIVND, per germline (reference sequence). The CDR3 region has the DNA TGTGCCAGTAGTATTGCATCTCCGGGGGGCTATTCACCCCTCCACTTT. Translated: CASSIASPGGYSPLHF.

V usage is TRBV5-1 and J usage is TRBJ2-1; TRBD2 agrees at 7 bases. CDR1 and CDR2 from the germline V gene are SGHRS and YFSETQ. Trimming at V came to 3 bases and at J to 1 base, leaving 7 bases not matched to a gene. CDR3 length equals 16 residues. The CDR3 DNA reads TGCGCCAGCAGCTCCAGGGAGGGGAAATCCTACAATGAGCAGTTCTTC. Amino acids: CASSSREGKSYNEQFF.

The chain joins TRBV28 to TRBJ2-1, with TRBD2 matching over 12 bases. The CDR3 length is 15 residues. In germline, CDR1 is MDHEN, CDR2 SYDVKM. V lost 5 bases, J lost 7 bases, and 6 bases stayed unmatched. As DNA, the CDR3 is TGTGCCAGCAGTCGACTAGCGGGAGACGCGAATGAGCAGTTCTTC. Encoded protein: CASSRLAGDANEQFF. Full variable domain (outside the CDR3, taken from reference TRBV28 and TRBJ2-1): DVKVTQSSRYLVKRTGEKVFLECVQDMDHENMFWYRQDPGLGLRLIYFSYDVKMKEKGDIPEGYSVSREKKERFSLILESASTNQTSMYLCASSRLAGDANEQFFGPGTRLTVL.

CDR3 in amino acids: CASSPGSEQFF. The CDR3 DNA is TGTGCCAGCAGCCCCGGGAGTGAGCAGTTCTTC. The chain couples TRBV11-2 to TRBJ2-1; D possibly corresponds to TRBD2 (6 bases). V lost 5 bases and J lost 9, with 8 bases in between. In germline, CDR1 is SGHAT, CDR2 FQNNGV. This CDR3 comprises 11 residues.

This clone was seen only once. V is TRBV5-8 and J is TRBJ1-2, with TRBD1 identical over 11 bases. Per germline, CDR1 SGHTS and CDR2 YDEGEE. CDR3 size: 15 residues. With V trimmed by 9 bases and J by 7 bases, 14 bases remained unmatched. This CDR3 reads CATLTRTGGFSGYTF. DNA of the CDR3: TGTGCCACCCTAACCAGGACAGGGGGCTTTTCTGGCTACACCTTC.

The chain uses TRBV5-6 and TRBJ2-7, with 7 bases identical to TRBD2. Trimming removed 0 bases from V and 3 bases from J; junction bases left unmatched: 6. The CDR3 extends over 15 amino acids. Germline V lookup: CDR1 SGHDT, CDR2 YYEEEE. In DNA, the CDR3 is TGTGCCAGCAGCTTGGAGACTGGCGGGAGCTACGAGCAGTACTTC. As protein: CASSLETGGSYEQYF.

The genes are TRBV6-1 and TRBJ2-7, with 8 positions matching TRBD1. From germline, CDR1 is MNHNS and CDR2 SASEGT. The CDR3 sequence is 15 residues long. V lost 2 bases, J lost 1 base, and 4 bases stayed unmatched. The CDR3 region is CASSEKGQESYEQYF. The CDR3, as DNA: TGTGCCAGCAGTGAAAAGGGACAGGAGTCCTACGAGCAGTACTTC.

The chain joins TRBV27 to TRBJ1-2; weak D call: TRBD1 (5 bases). Trimming shortened V by 0 bases and J by 8 bases, and 10 bases separated the two germline ends. The CDR3 loop spans 13 amino acids. Germline V gives CDR1 MNHEY, CDR2 SMNVEV (reference sequence). CDR3 residues: CASSLSSRGGYTF. The CDR3 DNA sequence: TGTGCCAGCAGTTTATCGTCACGGGGGGGCTACACCTTC.

This chain uses TRBV30 with TRBJ1-1, with TRBD1 matching 8 bases. The V gene's germline CDR1 is GTSNPN and CDR2 SVGIG (reference sequence). J gave up 1 base and V 2 bases, and 3 bases lay outside the gene matches. This CDR3 has 14 residues. The CDR3 DNA follows: TGTGCCTGGAGTTTGCAGGGGGCGAACACTGAAGCTTTCTTT. Its protein product is CAWSLQGANTEAFF.

The CDR3 loop reads CASSPQGTEKLFF. For the CDR3, the DNA is TGTGCCAGCAGCCCTCAGGGGACCGAAAAACTGTTTTTT. V and J are TRBV4-2 and TRBJ1-4; perhaps TRBD1 as D (6 bases). The CDR3 is 13 residues long. Germline-derived CDR1 and CDR2 are LGHNA and YNFKEQ. Trimming removed 4 bases from V and 8 bases from J, with 11 bases in between.

The V call is TRBV27, the J call TRBJ2-3, with 12 bases that match TRBD2. V was pared by 7 bases and J by 7 bases, with 3 bases of the junction left unmatched. The CDR3 covers 13 residues. Germline V CDR1 and CDR2: MNHEY, SMNVEV (reference sequence). Written as DNA, the CDR3 is TGTGCCAGCACGACTAGCGGGAGTTATACGCAGTATTTT. This encodes CASTTSGSYTQYF.

The chain uses TRBV6-1 and TRBJ2-7, with a possible D match to TRBD1 (5 bases). The CDR3 consists of 13 residues. Trimming stripped 6 bases from V and 2 bases from J, with 11 bases between. The germline gives CDR1 MNHNS, CDR2 SASEGT. The CDR3 nucleotides are TGTGCCAGCAGGGGGCGAGACACCTACGAGCAGTACTTC. Translation gives CASRGRDTYEQYF.

The chain uses TRBV5-4 and TRBJ2-2; 7 bases align to TRBD2. Germline assignment: CDR1 SGHNT and CDR2 YYREEE (reference sequence). V lost 2 bases, J lost 6 bases, and 4 bases stayed unmatched. The CDR3 is 14 amino acids. The CDR3 spells CASSLAGPPGELFF. The CDR3 DNA reads TGTGCCAGCAGCTTAGCGGGGCCTCCCGGGGAGCTGTTTTTT.

This clone showed up just once. The DNA for the CDR3 is TGCGCCAGCAGCTTGGAAATGGGTAAAGCGTGGGGCTACACCTTC. As protein: CASSLEMGKAWGYTF. The chain couples TRBV5-1 to TRBJ1-2; D ambiguous. CDR1 SGHRS and CDR2 YFSETQ come from the germline V gene. Trimming took 0 bases from V and 8 from J, leaving 17 bases between them. This CDR3 spans 15 amino acids. The complete variable domain, with remaining parts taken from reference TRBV5-1 and TRBJ1-2, reads KAGVTQTPRYLIKTRGQQVTLSCSPISGHRSVSWYQQTPGQGLQFLFEYFSETQRNKGNFPGRFSGRQFSNSRSEMNVSTLELGDSALYLCASSLEMGKAWGYTFGSGTRLTVV.

V and J are TRBV27 and TRBJ1-6, with a weak D call TRBD1 (5 bases). Germline loops: CDR1 MNHEY, CDR2 SMNVEV (reference sequence). The germline V and J ends were trimmed by 0 bases and 8 bases, with 5 bases remaining between them. The CDR3 is 13 residues long. This chain's CDR3 is CASSLSTDSPLHF. The DNA of the CDR3 is TGTGCCAGCAGTTTATCGACAGATTCACCCCTCCACTTT.

This clone was observed once. The chain is built from TRBV7-2 and TRBJ1-2; the D is unclear. The CDR3 spans 15 residues. V lost 1 base and J lost 4, with 13 bases in between. CDR1 and CDR2 (germline): SGHTA, FQGNSA. The CDR3 is CASSLEASKSYGYTF. Written as DNA, the CDR3 is TGTGCCAGCAGCTTAGAAGCCTCTAAAAGCTATGGCTACACCTTC.